Many counts were recorded for the clone carrying this T cell receptor beta chain. Its antigen is undetermined. This sample was taken from a study of Graves' ophthalmopathy and Graves' hyperthyroidism. Amplified material comprised TCR beta CDR3 regions derived from RNA transcripts. The first round was an RT-PCR with HTBI primers, and the second round was a multiplex PCR. TCRdb redid the calling of the multiplex PCR reads with MiXCR, one entry per CDR3 protein. The sample yields 210,000 or so distinct CDR3 sequences, just under 30% seen once. Study-wide results and limits: A majority of expanded thyroid clonotypes exceeding 0.001 frequency were likewise present in blood.

The CDR3 loop spans 12 amino acids. The V end was cut by 9 bases, the J end by 6 bases, with 12 bases between. Germline V lookup: CDR1 LGHNT, CDR2 FRNRAP. Sequences were obtained from peripheral blood. The origin of this receptor is a man aged 50 to 60 with Graves' ophthalmopathy. The chain couples TRBV12-5 to TRBJ1-5; no clear D. CDR3 bases: TGTGCTAGCTACCTGACGGGTCAGCCCCAGCATTTT. This encodes CASYLTGQPQHF. Based on the CDR3 plus reference TRBV12-5 and TRBJ1-5, the full variable domain is DARVTQTPRHKVTEMGQEVTMRCQPILGHNTVFWYRQTMMQGLELLAYFRNRAPLDDSGMPKDRFSAEMPDATLATLKIQPSEPRDSAVYFCASYLTGQPQHFGDGTRLSIL.